Shown below are 28 T cell receptor beta chains from a single sample sequenced in a study of T cells after yellow fever vaccination (dated by TCRdb to about 2019). The treatment or condition label of this sample denotes: live attenuated yellow fever vaccine strain. Preparation of the library involved 5' RACE. The data were produced on an Illumina HiSeq 2500. TCRdb cleaned the public reads at Q25 with fastp, built clones with MiXCR and kept in-frame beta chains. Each CDR3 protein gets just one entry, which takes the most common genes and DNA from the rows behind it. This sample holds just under 600,000 distinct CDR3 sequences; about 13% were observed only once. 11% to 15% of the sample goes to the ten largest clones. Here the sequenced sample was PBMCs, taken on the day of the yellow fever booster vaccination. The receptors shown here come from a man aged 25 to 40 who received the YFV17D yellow fever vaccine.

The chain recombines TRBV4-3 with TRBJ2-3; TRBD2 aligns across 9 bases. Germline V lookup: CDR1 LGHNA, CDR2 YSLEER. CDR3 size: 17 residues. V gave up 0 bases and J gave up 0 bases; unmatched junction bases: 4. The DNA of the CDR3 is TGCGCCAGCAGCCAAGACGCGGGGGGGTCTAGCACAGATACGCAGTATTTT. Residues: CASSQDAGGSSTDTQYF.

This clonotype was seen a handful of times. This chain connects TRBV5-1 to TRBJ2-3, with D possibly TRBD1 on 5 matching bases. Per the germline V gene, CDR1 is SGHRS and CDR2 is YFSETQ. V shed 0 bases and J shed 5 bases, with 13 bases lying between them. The CDR3 is made up of 15 amino acids. The CDR3 DNA is TGCGCCAGCAGCTTGGGTCCCACAGGTGTAGATACGCAGTATTTT. This gives the protein CASSLGPTGVDTQYF.

This clonotype was counted between two and nine times. The V gene is TRBV10-3, the J gene TRBJ2-3, with no clear D. CDR1 and CDR2 (germline): ENHRY, SYGVKD. CDR3 length equals 12 residues. Trimming took off 4 bases at V and 1 base at J, with 3 bases between the two ends. CDR3 DNA sequence: TGTGCCATCAGTGGGGGCACAGATACGCAGTATTTT. Protein product: CAISGGTDTQYF.

This clonotype came up a few times. The chain links TRBV20-1 to TRBJ2-2; weak D call: TRBD2 (6 bases). The CDR3 contains 13 residues. The V end lost 6 bases, the J end lost 8 bases, and 16 bases lay between the germline ends. From germline, CDR1 is DFQATT and CDR2 SNEGSKA (reference sequence). The CDR3 loop reads CSAQNLAKGELFF. CDR3 bases: TGCAGTGCACAAAATCTAGCGAAGGGGGAGCTGTTTTTT.

This clonotype was recorded a few times. The chain recombines TRBV9 with TRBJ2-3; D not resolved. There are 16 residues in the CDR3. The germline CDR1 and CDR2 sequences are SGDLS and YYNGEE. V was shortened by 0 bases and J by 7 bases, with 18 bases between the two germline ends. The CDR3: CASSVAEGRKFYTQYF. DNA of the CDR3: TGTGCCAGCAGCGTAGCGGAAGGGCGGAAATTCTATACGCAGTATTTT.

The chain carries TRBV20-1 and TRBJ2-5; 7 bases map to TRBD1. The V gene end was trimmed by 0 bases and the J gene end by 2 bases; junction bases not matched to a gene: 9. There are 16 residues in the CDR3. CDR1 is DFQATT and CDR2 is SNEGSKA in the germline V gene (reference sequence). CDR3 amino acids: CSARDHRDSAQETQYF. Written as DNA, the CDR3 is TGCAGTGCTAGAGACCACCGGGACAGCGCACAAGAGACCCAGTACTTC.

This clonotype was recorded at least ten times. The chain employs TRBV19 and TRBJ2-1; TRBD2 aligns across 10 bases. CDR1 and CDR2 from the germline V gene are LNHDA and SQIVND (reference sequence). CDR3 length equals 15 residues. J was trimmed by 7 bases and V by 6 bases; bases with no gene match: 9. The CDR3 bases are TGTGCCAGTAGGGAGCTAGCGGGAGTAGGGAATGAGCAGTTCTTC. It yields the protein CASRELAGVGNEQFF. Drawing the rest from reference TRBV19 and TRBJ2-1, the complete variable domain is DGGITQSPKYLFRKEGQNVTLSCEQNLNHDAMYWYRQDPGQGLRLIYYSQIVNDFQKGDIAEGYSVSREKKESFPLTVTSAQKNPTAFYLCASRELAGVGNEQFFGPGTRLTVL.

This rearrangement joins TRBV20-1 to TRBJ2-5; 8 nucleotides line up with TRBD1. From germline, CDR1 is DFQATT and CDR2 SNEGSKA (reference sequence). This CDR3 spans 14 amino acids. V shed 1 base, J shed 2 bases, and the junction held 3 bases outside the gene matches. CDR3 loop: CSARVGQGQETQYF. DNA of the CDR3: TGCAGTGCTAGAGTCGGACAGGGACAAGAGACCCAGTACTTC.

This clonotype was detected many times. V is TRBV12-3 or TRBV12-4 and J is TRBJ2-2; TRBD1 matches 9 bases. The CDR3 runs 15 residues. Trimming removed 6 bases from V and 10 bases from J; junction bases left unmatched: 12. The chain's CDR3 is CASSFTGGAFSELFF. CDR3 DNA: TGTGCCAGCAGCTTCACAGGGGGCGCTTTTTCGGAGCTGTTTTTT.

This clonotype was picked up a small number of times. The V gene is TRBV7-3, the J gene TRBJ1-6; D is ambiguous. This CDR3 is 17 amino acids long. V lost 4 bases and J 1 base, leaving 14 bases between the germline ends. The germline CDR1 and CDR2 sequences are SGHTA and FQGTGA. As DNA, the CDR3 is TGTGCCAGCAGCTCCTCCCACAGCCGGTCCTATAATTCACCCCTCCACTTT. It yields the protein CASSSSHSRSYNSPLHF. The full variable domain, with the rest looked up from reference TRBV7-3 and TRBJ1-6, is GAGVSQTPSNKVTEKGKYVELRCDPISGHTALYWYRQSLGQGPEFLIYFQGTGAADDSGLPNDRFFAVRPEGSVSTLKIQRTERGDSAVYLCASSSSHSRSYNSPLHFGNGTRLTVT.

This clonotype was observed a few times. The chain combines TRBV7-2 with TRBJ1-1; 8 bases align to TRBD1. The CDR3 consists of 14 residues. Germline V gene data show CDR1 as SGHTA and CDR2 as FQGNSA. The V gene end was trimmed by 2 bases and the J gene end by 8 bases; junction bases not matched to a gene: 7. Here the CDR3 reads CASSLSRRDREAFF. In nucleotides, the CDR3 is TGTGCCAGCAGCTTAAGTCGGAGGGACAGGGAAGCTTTCTTT. Combining the CDR3 with reference TRBV7-2 and TRBJ1-1 gives the whole variable domain GAGVSQSPSNKVTEKGKDVELRCDPISGHTALYWYRQSLGQGLEFLIYFQGNSAPDKSGLPSDRFSAERTGGSVSTLTIQRTQQEDSAVYLCASSLSRRDREAFFGQGTRLTVV.

This clonotype was seen many times. The rearrangement links TRBV7-8 to TRBJ2-5; the match to TRBD2 covers 14 bases. V lost 4 bases to trimming and J lost 6 bases; unmatched junction nucleotides: 7. Germline V gene lookup returns CDR1 SGHVS and CDR2 FQNEAQ. The CDR3 is 16 residues long. CDR3 loop: CASSSGTSGSMQTQYF. The CDR3 DNA follows: TGTGCCAGCAGCTCCGGGACTAGCGGGAGTATGCAGACCCAGTACTTC. Looking up the rest from reference TRBV7-8 and TRBJ2-5 gives the full variable domain: GAGVSQSPRYKVAKRGQDVALRCDPISGHVSLFWYQQALGQGPEFLTYFQNEAQLDKSGLPSDRFFAERPEGSVSTLKIQRTQQEDSAVYLCASSSGTSGSMQTQYFGPGTRLLVL.

The sample holds many counts of this clonotype. V gene TRBV7-9 combines with J gene TRBJ2-2; D is possibly TRBD2 (5 bases). CDR1 and CDR2 from the germline V gene are SEHNR and FQNEAQ (reference sequence). Between the trimmed V and J ends, which lost 8 bases and 0 bases, there was a span of 13 bases. This CDR3 is built from 15 residues. The CDR3 is CASVAGPTNTGELFF. CDR3 coding DNA: TGTGCCAGCGTGGCGGGTCCCACGAACACCGGGGAGCTGTTTTTT.

This clonotype was counted only a few times. The chain joins TRBV6-1 to TRBJ1-4, with 7 bases that match TRBD1. The CDR3 covers 15 residues. Germline values: CDR1 MNHNS, CDR2 SASEGT. Trimming cost V 6 bases and J 5 bases; bases outside gene matches: 9. The CDR3 region is CASSNPMTGNEKLFF. As DNA, the CDR3 is TGTGCCAGCAGCAATCCTATGACAGGGAATGAAAAACTGTTTTTT.

This clonotype has more than one count but fewer than ten. CDR3 DNA: TGCGCCAGCAGCTTTCTGTCACGGACAATACATTACAATGAGCAGTTCTTC. Its protein is CASSFLSRTIHYNEQFF. The V call is TRBV5-1, the J call TRBJ2-1, with D possibly being TRBD1 (5 bases). The germline V gene has CDR1 SGHRS and CDR2 YFSETQ. The CDR3 loop spans 17 amino acids. V lost 2 bases and J 4 bases, leaving 19 bases between the germline ends.

This clonotype has just a few counts. The chain recombines TRBV7-2 with TRBJ2-3, with 8 nucleotides matching TRBD2. Trimming removed 7 bases from V and 2 bases from J; junction bases left unmatched: 5. The CDR3 sequence is 14 residues long. The germline V gene has CDR1 SGHTA and CDR2 FQGNSA. The CDR3 is CASKRTSNTDTQYF. The DNA of the CDR3 is TGTGCCAGCAAAAGGACTAGCAACACAGATACGCAGTATTTT.

This clonotype was counted between two and nine times. The chain has TRBV3-1 and TRBJ1-2; 10 bases match TRBD1. The V segment lost 2 bases and the J segment 6 bases; nucleotides outside the gene matches: 9. CDR3 length: 16 residues. Germline V lookup: CDR1 LGHDT, CDR2 YNNKEL (reference sequence). CDR3 region: CASSQNYGTGADGYTF. CDR3 sequence (DNA): TGTGCCAGCAGCCAAAATTATGGGACAGGGGCGGATGGCTACACCTTC.

This rearrangement joins TRBV12-3 or TRBV12-4 to TRBJ2-1; no definite D call. Trimming took off 1 base at V and 6 bases at J, with 13 bases between the two ends. CDR3 length equals 15 residues. For the CDR3, the DNA is TGTGCCAGCAGTTTAGTAGCTATAATGAGCAATGAGCAGTTCTTC. Protein product: CASSLVAIMSNEQFF.

This clonotype has a count of ten or more. The V call is TRBV10-3, the J call TRBJ2-1; D may correspond to TRBD1 or TRBD2 (5 bases each). The V and J ends lost 10 bases and 6 bases respectively, with 16 bases between them. CDR3 length equals 13 residues. Germline values: CDR1 ENHRY, CDR2 SYGVKD. CDR3 DNA sequence: TGTGCCACCCAGGGAGACATAATCAATGAGCAGTTCTTC. This gives the protein CATQGDIINEQFF.

This sequence joins TRBV5-1 and TRBJ2-3; tentative D call: TRBD1 (6 bases). CDR1 and CDR2 (germline): SGHRS, YFSETQ. The CDR3 spans 14 residues. Trimming stripped 4 bases from V and 3 bases from J, with 12 bases between. The CDR3 sequence is CASSTDRPTDTQYF. The CDR3 nucleotides are TGCGCCAGCAGCACCGACAGGCCAACAGATACGCAGTATTTT.

A remark on this clonotype: This may be a read error: a much more frequent sequence differs by one nucleotide. This likely comes from a read error, as the CDR3 has no conserved phenylalanine or tryptophan at its end. The rearrangement uses TRBV20-1 and TRBJ2-7, with D maybe TRBD2 (5 bases). CDR1 and CDR2 (germline): DFQATT, SNEGSKA (reference sequence). V gave up 2 bases and J gave up 2 bases, with 10 bases separating them. The CDR3 sequence is 13 residues long. The CDR3 region has the DNA TGCAGTGCTAGAACCGGGGTTACCTACGAGCAGTACTCC. Protein product: CSARTGVTYEQYS.

The chain is built from TRBV4-3 and TRBJ2-3; 8 bases are a match to TRBD2. Per the germline V gene, CDR1 is LGHNA and CDR2 is YSLEER. Trimming took 4 bases from V and 0 from J; bases not matched to a gene: 9. This CDR3 region has 17 residues. Written as DNA, the CDR3 is TGCGCCAGCAGCCTGGTGACTAGCGCCTCTAGCACAGATACGCAGTATTTT. The encoded protein is CASSLVTSASSTDTQYF.

The chain uses TRBV20-1 and TRBJ2-1; the match to TRBD2 covers 10 bases. The V segment lost 0 bases and the J segment 0 bases; nucleotides outside the gene matches: 11. Germline V gives CDR1 DFQATT, CDR2 SNEGSKA (reference sequence). The CDR3 has 19 amino acids. Here the CDR3 DNA reads TGCAGTGCTAGAGAGCTAGCGGGAGTCGCTAAGAGCTCCTACAATGAGCAGTTCTTC. Its translation: CSARELAGVAKSSYNEQFF.

This clonotype was observed a handful of times. The chain links TRBV10-3 to TRBJ2-7; 8 nucleotides align to TRBD1. The CDR3 consists of 11 residues. Germline lookup yields CDR1 ENHRY and CDR2 SYGVKD. V trimming: 9 bases; J trimming: 4 bases; junction bases outside the gene matches: 2. The CDR3 coding sequence is TGTGCCATACAGGGGGTATACGAGCAGTACTTC. Translating gives CAIQGVYEQYF.

V gene TRBV20-1 combines with J gene TRBJ1-4; D unresolved. Germline V CDR1 and CDR2: DFQATT, SNEGSKA (reference sequence). The CDR3 contains 16 residues. The V and J ends lost 0 bases and 10 bases respectively, with 21 bases between them. The CDR3: CSAREDQTIPSGKLFF. The CDR3, as DNA: TGCAGTGCTAGAGAGGACCAAACCATACCGAGCGGAAAACTGTTTTTT.

There are many counts of this clonotype. This rearrangement joins TRBV5-5 to TRBJ2-7; D call uncertain. The CDR3 runs 17 residues. V was clipped by 5 bases and J by 3 bases, with 24 bases between them. The V gene's germline CDR1 is SGHKS and CDR2 YYEKEE (reference sequence). CDR3 in DNA: TGTGCCAGCAGTATACCCTCCAAGCTTGATATCTTCTACGAGCAGTACTTC. Protein product: CASSIPSKLDIFYEQYF.

This clonotype was counted between two and nine times. The genes are TRBV20-1 and TRBJ2-4; TRBD2 is a possible D gene (5 bases). The germline CDR1 and CDR2 sequences are DFQATT and SNEGSKA (reference sequence). This CDR3 is built from 14 residues. V lost 2 bases, J lost 6 bases, and 14 bases lay in between. Here the CDR3 reads CSARTSRGRNIQYF. The CDR3 coding sequence is TGCAGTGCTAGAACCTCCCGAGGGCGAAACATTCAGTACTTC.

The J gene is TRBJ2-7, the V gene TRBV6-2 or TRBV6-3; D is ambiguous. The CDR3 length is 14 residues. The germline CDR1 and CDR2 sequences are MNHEY and SVGEGT. Trimming shortened V by 2 bases and J by 5 bases, and 13 bases separated the two germline ends. The CDR3 loop reads CASSYTNLGHEQYF. The CDR3 nucleotides read TGTGCCAGCAGTTACACGAATCTGGGCCACGAGCAGTACTTC.